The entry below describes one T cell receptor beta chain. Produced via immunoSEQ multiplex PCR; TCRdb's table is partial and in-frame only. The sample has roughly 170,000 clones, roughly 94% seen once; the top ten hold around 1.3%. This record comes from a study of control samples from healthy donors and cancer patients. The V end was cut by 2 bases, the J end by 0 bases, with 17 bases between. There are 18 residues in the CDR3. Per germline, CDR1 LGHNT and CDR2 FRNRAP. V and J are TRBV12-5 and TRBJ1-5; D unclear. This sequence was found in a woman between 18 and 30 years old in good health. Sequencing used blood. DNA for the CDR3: TGTGCTAGTGGTTTGACACCGGACGGGAAGAATAGCAATCAGCCCCAGCATTTT. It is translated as CASGLTPDGKNSNQPQHF.